This T cell receptor beta chain was identified during a study of blood T cell repertoires in COVID-19 (dated by TCRdb to 2018 to 2020). Turning to the overall study: The collaborator samples originated in the United States, Italy and Spain and spanned the acute and convalescent phases of COVID-19. The prospective study material was composed of cDNA or gDNA derived from T cells, B-cell-depleted T cells, or PBMCs. The dataset comprised deeply sampled blood TCRbeta repertoires from subjects exposed to, actively infected with, or recovered from COVID-19. The repertoires were made available in a free public database intended to serve as a resource for research on the immune response to SARS-CoV-2. Samples were obtained from the ongoing ImmuneRACE study (first 160 participants) and from 1,254 subjects provided by 6 global collaborators. The sample metadata nearly always contained a de-identified subject ID, COVID-19 status, age in years and sex. Where HLA class I and class II types were available, the types were taken from metadata supplied by the sample provider, not from assay-based typing.

At one collaborating source in Seattle, patients were enrolled during active infection and were followed longitudinally through the course of disease. Collaborating institutions collected whole blood in K2EDTA tubes following their own protocols. For TCRbeta analysis, collaborators shipped samples in one of three forms: frozen whole blood, isolated PBMCs, or DNA extracted from either of those sample types. TCRbeta CDR3 regions were amplified from genomic DNA by means of the immunoSEQ Assay, a bias-controlled multiplex PCR. As for the authors' bioinformatics: Within the assay, amplification of reference gene primers was used to estimate how many nucleated cells each sample contained. Sequence reads were collapsed and filtered to measure the absolute abundance of every unique TCRbeta CDR3 rearrangement. For each sample, productive Simpson clonality was calculated by taking the square root of Simpson's diversity index across productive rearrangements. TCRdb stores this immuneACCESS table with in-frame sequences only. Part of the clones is absent; in the studies checked, under half of the shortfall reflects unresolved V genes, and no reason is known for the rest. That table is the source of V, J and clone size, and D and trimming were worked out from the DNA. This sample comprises 150,000 or so clones, approximately 85% of them detected only once. The ten largest clones capture 0.6% to 0.65% of the sample.

V and J are truncated by 5 bases and 3 bases respectively, leaving an intervening sequence of 19 bases. The CDR3 holds 16 amino acids from the cysteine to the phenylalanine. Just CDR3 DNA is preserved here, 48 bases in frame from base 1. For CDR1 and CDR2, the germline V gene lists SGHTA and FQGNSA. Details on this clone: The antigen it recognizes is unknown. Base quality data are lacking; no much larger clone is found one base away.

The paper's findings and limits, for the study overall: Clinical and demographic metadata were provided uncurated, with the amount varying by source and participant.

The chain is encoded by TRBV7-2 joined to TRBJ1-1; no D gene call is confident. The source is a man in his sixties with COVID-19, enrolled during active disease. The material sequenced was peripheral blood. The CDR3 region reads CASSVRTGFGDTEAFF. The DNA is as follows: TGTGCCAGCAGCGTAAGGACTGGGTTCGGGGACACTGAAGCTTTCTTT.